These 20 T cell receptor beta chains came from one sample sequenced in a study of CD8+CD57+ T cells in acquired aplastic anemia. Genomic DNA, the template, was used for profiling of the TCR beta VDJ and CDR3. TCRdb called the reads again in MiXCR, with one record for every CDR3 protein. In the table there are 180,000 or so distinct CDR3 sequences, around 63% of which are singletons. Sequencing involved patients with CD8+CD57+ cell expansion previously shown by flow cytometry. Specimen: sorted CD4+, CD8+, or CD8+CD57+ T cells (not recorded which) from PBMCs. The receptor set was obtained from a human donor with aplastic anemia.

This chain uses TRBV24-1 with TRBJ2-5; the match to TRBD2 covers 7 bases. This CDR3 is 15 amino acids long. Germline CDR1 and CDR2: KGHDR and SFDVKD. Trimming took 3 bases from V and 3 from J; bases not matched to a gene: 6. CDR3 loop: CATSDPPGGKETQYF. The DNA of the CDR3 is TGTGCCACCAGTGATCCTCCCGGGGGGAAAGAGACCCAGTACTTC.

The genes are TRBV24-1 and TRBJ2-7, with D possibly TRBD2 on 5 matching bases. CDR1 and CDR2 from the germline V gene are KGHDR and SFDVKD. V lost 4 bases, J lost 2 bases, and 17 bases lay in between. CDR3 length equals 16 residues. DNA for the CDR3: TGTGCCACCAGTGACCGAGGGAAAGAAGGGCCCTACGAGCAGTACTTC. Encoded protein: CATSDRGKEGPYEQYF.

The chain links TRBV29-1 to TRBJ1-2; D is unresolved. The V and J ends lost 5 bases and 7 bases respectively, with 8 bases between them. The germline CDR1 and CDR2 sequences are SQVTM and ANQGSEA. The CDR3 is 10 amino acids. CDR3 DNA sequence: TGCAGCGTTCTAGGTAGTGGCTACACCTTC. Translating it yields CSVLGSGYTF.

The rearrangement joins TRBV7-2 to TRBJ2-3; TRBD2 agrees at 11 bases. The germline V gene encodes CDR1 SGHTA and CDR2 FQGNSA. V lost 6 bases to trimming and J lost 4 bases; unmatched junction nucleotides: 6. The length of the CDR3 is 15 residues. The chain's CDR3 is CASSTSGSQSDTQYF. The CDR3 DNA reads TGTGCCAGCAGTACTAGCGGGAGTCAGTCAGATACGCAGTATTTT.

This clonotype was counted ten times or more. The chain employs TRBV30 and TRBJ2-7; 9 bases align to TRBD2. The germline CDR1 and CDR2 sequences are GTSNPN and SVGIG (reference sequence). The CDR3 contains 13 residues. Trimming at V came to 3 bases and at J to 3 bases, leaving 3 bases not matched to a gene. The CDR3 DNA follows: TGTGCCTGGAGGACTAGCGGCAACTACGAGCAGTACTTC. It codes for CAWRTSGNYEQYF.

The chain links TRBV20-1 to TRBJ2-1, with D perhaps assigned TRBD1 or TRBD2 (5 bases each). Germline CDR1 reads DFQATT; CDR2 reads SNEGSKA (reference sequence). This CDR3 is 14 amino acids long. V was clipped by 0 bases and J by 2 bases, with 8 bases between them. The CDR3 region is CSAREGDPYNEQFF. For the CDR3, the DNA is TGCAGTGCTAGAGAGGGGGATCCCTACAATGAGCAGTTCTTC.

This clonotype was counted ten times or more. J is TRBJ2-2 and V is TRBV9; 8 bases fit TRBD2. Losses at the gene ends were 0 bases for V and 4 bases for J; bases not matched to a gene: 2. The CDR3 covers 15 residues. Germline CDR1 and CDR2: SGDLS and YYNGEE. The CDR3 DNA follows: TGTGCCAGCAGCGTAGAAAGCGGGGGCACCGGGGAGCTGTTTTTT. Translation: CASSVESGGTGELFF.

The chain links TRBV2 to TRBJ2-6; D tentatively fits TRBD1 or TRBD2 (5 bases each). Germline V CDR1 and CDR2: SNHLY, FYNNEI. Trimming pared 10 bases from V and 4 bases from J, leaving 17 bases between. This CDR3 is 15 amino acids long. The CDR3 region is CANSEGKAGANVLTF. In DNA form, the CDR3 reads TGTGCCAACTCTGAGGGGAAGGCGGGGGCCAACGTCCTGACTTTC.

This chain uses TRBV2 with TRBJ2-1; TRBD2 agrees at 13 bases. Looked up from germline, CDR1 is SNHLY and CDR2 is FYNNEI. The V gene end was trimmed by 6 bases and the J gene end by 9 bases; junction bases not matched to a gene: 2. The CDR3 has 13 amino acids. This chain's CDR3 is CASSGTSGVEQFF. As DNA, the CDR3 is TGTGCCAGCAGCGGGACTAGCGGGGTTGAGCAGTTCTTC.

The CDR3 sequence is CASSSYRQGYNSPLHF. DNA of the CDR3: TGTGCCAGTAGTAGCTACCGACAGGGTTATAATTCACCCCTCCACTTT. This sequence joins TRBV19 and TRBJ1-6; TRBD1 agrees at 7 bases. CDR3 length equals 16 residues. V lost 4 bases, J lost 4 bases, and 7 bases stayed unmatched. The germline V gene encodes CDR1 LNHDA and CDR2 SQIVND (reference sequence).

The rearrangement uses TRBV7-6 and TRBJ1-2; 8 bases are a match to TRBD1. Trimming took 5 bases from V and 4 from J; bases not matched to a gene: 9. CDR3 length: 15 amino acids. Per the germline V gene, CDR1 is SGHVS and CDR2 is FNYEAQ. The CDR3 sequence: CASSISGGASYGYTF. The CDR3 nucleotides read TGTGCCAGCAGCATTTCAGGGGGCGCAAGCTATGGCTACACCTTC.

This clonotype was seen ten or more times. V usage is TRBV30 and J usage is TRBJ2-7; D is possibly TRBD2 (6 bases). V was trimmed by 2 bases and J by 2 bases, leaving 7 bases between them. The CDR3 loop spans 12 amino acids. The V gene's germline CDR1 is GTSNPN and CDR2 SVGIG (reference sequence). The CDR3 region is CAWSTGAYEQYF. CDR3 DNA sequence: TGTGCCTGGAGTACGGGGGCCTACGAGCAGTACTTC.

CDR3 residues: CATSRDRLAVEKLFF. CDR3 in DNA: TGTGCCACCAGCAGAGATAGGTTGGCAGTTGAAAAACTGTTTTTT. J is TRBJ1-4 and V is TRBV15; no definite D call. The CDR3 loop spans 15 amino acids. Trimming removed 0 bases at V and 7 bases at J, with 12 bases between. Germline assignment: CDR1 LNHNV and CDR2 YYDKDF (reference sequence).

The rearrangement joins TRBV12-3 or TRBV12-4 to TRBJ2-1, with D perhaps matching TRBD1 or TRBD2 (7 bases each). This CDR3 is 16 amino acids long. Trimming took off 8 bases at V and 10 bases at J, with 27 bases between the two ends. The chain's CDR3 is CASGANHRGPGGEQFF. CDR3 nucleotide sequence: TGTGCCAGCGGGGCTAATCACAGGGGCCCCGGGGGGGAGCAGTTCTTC.

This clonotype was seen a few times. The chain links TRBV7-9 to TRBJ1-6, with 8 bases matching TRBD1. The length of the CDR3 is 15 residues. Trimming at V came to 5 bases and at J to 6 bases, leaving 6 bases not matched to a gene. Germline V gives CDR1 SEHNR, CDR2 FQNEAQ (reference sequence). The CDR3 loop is CASSIGTGANSPLHF. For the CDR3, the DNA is TGTGCCAGCAGCATCGGGACAGGAGCTAATTCACCCCTCCACTTT.

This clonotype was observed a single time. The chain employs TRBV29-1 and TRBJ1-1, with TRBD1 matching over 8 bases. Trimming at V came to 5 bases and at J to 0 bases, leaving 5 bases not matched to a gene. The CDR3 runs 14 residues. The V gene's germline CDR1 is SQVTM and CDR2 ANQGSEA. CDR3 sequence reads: CSVPGTGMNTEAFF. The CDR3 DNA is TGCAGCGTTCCCGGGACAGGAATGAACACTGAAGCTTTCTTT.

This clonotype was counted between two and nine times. The CDR3 is CSAPTDTFGEQYF. Written as DNA, the CDR3 is TGCAGTGCGCCGACGGACACCTTCGGTGAGCAGTACTTC. The chain uses TRBV20-1 and TRBJ2-7; perhaps TRBD1 as D (5 bases). The ends were cut back, 6 bases at V and 7 bases at J, with 19 bases in the middle. This CDR3 has 13 amino acids. Looked up from germline, CDR1 is DFQATT and CDR2 is SNEGSKA (reference sequence).

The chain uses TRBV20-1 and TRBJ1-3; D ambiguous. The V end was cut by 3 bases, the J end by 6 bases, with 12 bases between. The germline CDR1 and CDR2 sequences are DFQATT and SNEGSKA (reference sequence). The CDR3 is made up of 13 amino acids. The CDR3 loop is CSASGGAENTIYF. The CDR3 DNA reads TGCAGTGCTAGTGGAGGAGCCGAAAACACCATATATTTT.

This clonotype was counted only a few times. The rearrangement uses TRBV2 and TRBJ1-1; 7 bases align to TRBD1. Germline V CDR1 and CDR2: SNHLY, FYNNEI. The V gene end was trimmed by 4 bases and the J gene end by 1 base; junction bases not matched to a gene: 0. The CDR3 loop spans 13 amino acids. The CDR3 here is CASSGDRNTEAFF. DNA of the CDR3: TGTGCCAGCAGTGGGGACAGGAACACTGAAGCTTTCTTT.

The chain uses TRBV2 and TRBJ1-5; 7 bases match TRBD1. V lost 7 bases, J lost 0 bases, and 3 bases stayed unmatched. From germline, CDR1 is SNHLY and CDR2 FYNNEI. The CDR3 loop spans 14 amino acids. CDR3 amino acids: CASNDRDSNQPQHF. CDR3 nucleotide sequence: TGTGCCAGCAACGACAGGGATAGCAATCAGCCCCAGCATTTT.